What follows describes a single T cell receptor (beta chain). Data came from immunoSEQ multiplex PCR; TCRdb stores just in-frame clones and leaves some out. The data contain around 110,000 clones, 80% to 95% of them singletons. V gave up 2 bases and J gave up 0 bases, with 10 bases separating them. The V gene's germline CDR1 is KGHSH and CDR2 LQKENI. CDR3 length: 16 amino acids. This sample is part of a study of OX40 agonist ivuxolimab in advanced cancers. Background on the study: A mean age of roughly 60 years, range about 20 to 79, was recorded, and over 65% were male.

The sample here was CD4+ or CD8+ T cells sorted from blood, taken in a trial of the OX40 agonist ivuxolimab. The receptor was isolated from an adult with an advanced solid tumor such as melanoma, head and neck, liver or kidney cancer. This chain connects TRBV18 to TRBJ2-2, with D hard to call. CDR3 nucleotide sequence: TGTGCCAGCTCACCAGCACCCGGATCGAACACCGGGGAGCTGTTTTTT. Protein product: CASSPAPGSNTGELFF.